Below, one TCR beta chain is given with its context. This clone turned up a few times. The specificity of this receptor is unknown. Base quality data are lacking; no much larger clone is found one base away. From the cysteine up to the phenylalanine, the CDR3 has a length of 8 residues. The DNA shown is the 24-base CDR3, in frame from base 1. V loses 7 bases of germline sequence and J loses 6 bases, and the interval between the two ends is 1 base. From a lookup of the germline V gene (reference sequence), CDR1 and CDR2 are GTSNPN and SVGIG. The study profiled bulk TCR beta-chain repertoires in matched peripheral blood, tumor and adjacent normal breast tissue taken from some 17 patients with early-stage breast cancer. Before surgery, whole blood (roughly 5-11 mL) was collected into EDTA tubes and processed within 2 hours. Ficoll-Paque centrifugation in SepMate-50 tubes was used to isolate peripheral blood mononuclear cells. For storage in liquid nitrogen, PBMCs were cryopreserved as aliquots of 2 to 4 million cells in around 90% FBS with 10% DMSO. Genomic DNA was extracted with the Qiagen AllPrep DNA/RNA Mini kit.

Each sample was amplified in two independent genomic DNA replicates, using 0.5 to 0.6 ug for blood and about 1.5 ug for tumor or normal breast. Following the manufacturer's instructions, the ImmunoSeq Intro kit was used to carry out TCRB sequencing on genomic DNA. For absolute quantification, the roughly 28-cycle multiplex PCR included proprietary primers along with spike-in control sequences. Single-end 150-bp reads were used to sequence an 87-bp fragment spanning the CDR3 and the flanking V and J genes. Each lane of an Illumina MiSeq running version 3.0 chemistry carried seven multiplexed samples, with two replicates apiece. The study's processing was this. The vendor's proprietary pipeline handled the raw data processing, merging both replicates into a single result for each sample. A clonotype was defined as productive rearrangements that share the same V-gene family, CDR3 amino acid sequence and J-gene segment. To compute clonality, the normalized Shannon entropy (Pielou evenness) of TCRB abundances was subtracted from 1. To estimate T cell density, the total number of templates was divided by the number of input cells, which was inferred from the amount of DNA input. Recon, run with its default parameters, was used to estimate overall repertoire diversity and clonality. Clonotypes with over 0.1% abundance in tumor and at least 32-fold higher abundance in tumor than in normal breast were defined as tumor-enriched. TCRdb obtained this table from immuneACCESS and retained in-frame rearrangements with V and J assigned. These tables miss some clones; where compared with another copy, unresolved V genes account for less than half of the shortfall, and the remainder is unexplained. V and J calls and clone size are copied from that table; D and trimming were computed from the DNA. A total of tens of thousands of clones appear in this sample, about 80% of them only once. Approximately 3% of the sample rests with the top ten.

This sample is part of a study of early stage breast cancer tumors (dated by TCRdb to 2015 to 2018). At the level of the whole study: Of the roughly 15 invasive breast tumors, around twelve were found to be estrogen receptor-positive, progesterone receptor-positive and HER2-negative. Of the 12 ER+/PR+/HER2- tumors, eight were classified as invasive ductal carcinomas and four as invasive lobular carcinomas. A read coverage of roughly 10-fold per sample was achieved on average. The samples as a whole yielded around 2.5 million detected templates, corresponding to over a million unique clonotypes. Study-level results and caveats: Analysis by tumor subtype was prevented by the small cohort size. Repertoires from blood and normal breast were more alike than repertoires from blood and tumor, and in about 90% of the 16 patients, comparing each tissue with blood separated tumor from normal. Bulk genomic DNA sequencing of unsorted cells missed chain pairing and functional markers such as CD4, CD8 and FOXP3. Enriched TCRB sequences shared across patients were found to be mostly commonly generated sequences that were unlikely to play an important role in the tumor microenvironment. Tumors showed about 2.5-fold higher T cell density and higher clonality than adjacent normal breast tissue.

Recombination connected TRBV30 to TRBJ1-3; the D gene assignment is ambiguous. The sequence was collected from a person aged 30-39 years with breast cancer. The sequenced material came from blood. The sequence in DNA is TGTGCCTTAAACACCATATATTTT. This gives the protein CALNTIYF.